This TCR beta chain derives from a study of graft-versus-host responses after intestinal transplantation. Study findings and constraints: The marrow of recipients harbored GvH clones, and ileum or blood showed some of them first.

Regarding this clone: Antigen specificity is unknown.

Clones were sequenced by immunoSEQ multiplex PCR, and TCRdb holds only the in-frame ones, with some missing. The sample gives more than 90,000 clones, around 92% of which show up once; 1% to 1.5% is in the top ten. The CDR3 spans 18 residues. The J segment lost 4 bases and the V segment lost 7 bases, leaving 17 bases of the junction unmatched. V usage is TRBV6-7 and J usage is TRBJ2-1; 9 nucleotides agree with TRBD2. TRBV6-7 is an ORF, and what it does is uncertain. The source material was unstimulated CD8+ T cells sorted from spleen or lymph node cells, sampled before transplant. This TCR was sampled from a human donor who was the organ donor for an intestinal transplant. The CDR3 DNA reads TGTGCCAGCACCACATATTCGGCGGGAGGGCCGGGATACAATGAGCAGTTCTTC. Its protein product is CASTTYSAGGPGYNEQFF.